These 17 T cell receptor beta chains share one sample of origin, sequenced in a study of blood T cell repertoires in COVID-19. TCRdb keeps only in-frame clones here, not all; method: immunoSEQ multiplex PCR. The sample lists 250,000 to 300,000 clones, 85% occurring once. The sample consisted of peripheral blood. The receptors shown here come from a man aged 45-60 years with active or convalescent COVID-19.

This chain joins TRBV7-2 and TRBJ2-1, with 9 bases fitting TRBD2. Trimming cost V 4 bases and J 6 bases; bases outside gene matches: 10. The V gene's germline CDR1 is SGHTA and CDR2 FQGNSA. CDR3 length: 16 residues. The CDR3 protein is CASSSSGTSWSNEQFF. The CDR3 DNA is TGTGCCAGCAGCTCCTCCGGGACTAGCTGGTCCAATGAGCAGTTCTTC.

In its sample, this clone was seen once. The J gene is TRBJ2-3, the V gene TRBV19; 8 bases are shared with TRBD1. The CDR3 runs 17 residues. V lost 3 bases, J lost 5 bases, and 13 bases stayed unmatched. Germline lookup yields CDR1 LNHDA and CDR2 SQIVND (reference sequence). The CDR3 DNA reads TGTGCCAGTAGTATTCCTCGGTCAGGGGGCTTGAGAGATACGCAGTATTTT. Its protein product is CASSIPRSGGLRDTQYF.

The rearrangement links TRBV7-2 to TRBJ2-7, with 9 bases matching TRBD1. CDR3 size: 15 residues. Germline trimming cut 4 bases from V and 2 bases from J; bases unmatched to any gene: 6. The germline V gene encodes CDR1 SGHTA and CDR2 FQGNSA. The CDR3 region is CASSSGQGLTYEQYF. Written as DNA, the CDR3 is TGTGCCAGCAGCTCGGGACAGGGTCTAACCTACGAGCAGTACTTC.

The J gene is TRBJ1-6, the V gene TRBV5-3; D is possibly TRBD1 (5 bases). TRBV5-3 is reported as an ORF; its role is uncertain. The CDR3 totals 21 residues. Trimming cost V 1 base and J 0 bases, with 23 bases left between them. CDR3 residues: CARSLIVQGRLCGSYNSPLHF. The CDR3 DNA is TGTGCCAGAAGCTTGATCGTCCAGGGTAGGCTATGCGGCTCCTATAATTCACCCCTCCACTTT.

The rearrangement uses TRBV7-9 and TRBJ1-1; 9 bases match TRBD1. V shed 3 bases and J 1 base; nucleotides not matched to a gene: 6. The CDR3 is 16 residues long. Germline V gene sequence: CDR1 SEHNR, CDR2 FQNEAQ (reference sequence). In DNA form, the CDR3 reads TGTGCCAGCAGCTTGGGGACAGGGTCGGGGAACACTGAAGCTTTCTTT. It encodes CASSLGTGSGNTEAFF.

This sequence joins TRBV12-3 or TRBV12-4 and TRBJ1-5; no reliable D call. Trimming left V 8 bases short and J 5 bases short, with 13 bases between. There are 13 residues in the CDR3. CDR3 sequence reads: CASGSTAYQPQHF. In nucleotides, the CDR3 is TGTGCCAGCGGGTCCACAGCTTATCAGCCCCAGCATTTT.

This clone was observed a few times. V gene TRBV2 combines with J gene TRBJ1-6; D possibly corresponds to TRBD1 (5 bases). CDR1 and CDR2 from the germline V gene are SNHLY and FYNNEI. The CDR3 runs 14 residues. V dropped 3 bases and J dropped 7 bases, with 10 bases sitting between them. The CDR3 loop reads CASSDTTVNSPLHF. The CDR3 region has the DNA TGTGCCAGCAGTGATACGACAGTAAATTCACCCCTCCACTTT.

The V and J genes are TRBV2 and TRBJ2-2, with D perhaps TRBD2 (6 bases). Germline V gene lookup returns CDR1 SNHLY and CDR2 FYNNEI. The CDR3 is made up of 15 amino acids. V was clipped by 6 bases and J by 1 base, with 12 bases between them. The CDR3, as DNA: TGTGCCAGCAGGGCAGGACTACTGAACACCGGGGAGCTGTTTTTT. As protein: CASRAGLLNTGELFF.

Worth noting for this clone: The same CDR3 is also encoded by other DNA sequences in this sample. This rearrangement joins TRBV19 to TRBJ1-3, with D uncertain. The length of the CDR3 is 14 residues. Between the trimmed V and J ends, which lost 6 bases and 2 bases, there was a span of 11 bases. The germline V gene has CDR1 LNHDA and CDR2 SQIVND (reference sequence). CDR3 loop: CASSSGSAGNTIYF. DNA for the CDR3: TGTGCCAGTAGCTCCGGGTCAGCTGGAAACACCATATATTTT.

This chain uses TRBV18 with TRBJ2-3; unclear D gene. The CDR3 runs 13 residues. V dropped 2 bases and J dropped 0 bases, with 3 bases sitting between them. Per germline, CDR1 KGHSH and CDR2 LQKENI. The CDR3 DNA reads TGTGCCAGCTCACCAGAGAGCACAGATACGCAGTATTTT. It is translated as CASSPESTDTQYF. Full variable domain (outside the CDR3, taken from reference TRBV18 and TRBJ2-3): NAGVMQNPRHLVRRRGQEARLRCSPMKGHSHVYWYRQLPEEGLKFMVYLQKENIIDESGMPKERFSAEFPKEGPSILRIQQVVRGDSAAYFCASSPESTDTQYFGPGTRLTVL.

J is TRBJ1-2 and V is TRBV5-5; the D gene is possibly TRBD1 (6 bases). The V gene lost 0 bases and the J gene lost 2 bases, with 11 bases spanning the gap. This CDR3 has 15 amino acids. CDR1 SGHKS and CDR2 YYEKEE come from the germline V gene (reference sequence). The CDR3 nucleotides are TGTGCCAGCAGCTTGGCCAGGGGCCGGAACTATGGCTACACCTTC. This translates into CASSLARGRNYGYTF.

The chain uses TRBV10-3 and TRBJ2-1, with TRBD2 matching 13 bases. This CDR3 has 19 residues. Germline V gene sequence: CDR1 ENHRY, CDR2 SYGVKD. V shed 4 bases and J 0 bases; nucleotides not matched to a gene: 9. Written as DNA, the CDR3 is TGTGCCATCAGTGGGAACCCGGGACTAGCGGGAAGCTCCTACAATGAGCAGTTCTTC. Amino acid sequence: CAISGNPGLAGSSYNEQFF.

This chain uses TRBV24-1 with TRBJ2-2; D possibly corresponds to TRBD1 (7 bases). Germline V gene data show CDR1 as KGHDR and CDR2 as SFDVKD. V was pared by 4 bases and J by 1 base, with 18 bases between. The CDR3 totals 18 residues. This CDR3 is CATSDHPGRGVNTGELFF. In DNA, the CDR3 is TGTGCCACCAGTGACCACCCGGGCAGGGGGGTGAACACCGGGGAGCTGTTTTTT.

The V gene is TRBV18, the J gene TRBJ2-1, with 12 bases identical to TRBD2. The ends lost 3 bases at V and 6 bases at J; junction bases unmatched: 9. This CDR3 is built from 17 residues. The germline CDR1 and CDR2 sequences are KGHSH and LQKENI. In DNA, the CDR3 is TGTGCCAGCTCACCCCGACTAGCGGGAGTGGGGATCAATGAGCAGTTCTTC. It codes for CASSPRLAGVGINEQFF.

Concerning this clone itself: One junction end disagrees with the germline gene, perhaps due to a read error. The chain links TRBV24-1 to TRBJ1-5, with no clear D. Germline V lookup: CDR1 KGHDR, CDR2 SFDVKD. The CDR3 is made up of 10 amino acids. CDR3 bases: TGTGCCACCAGCAAACAGCCCCAGCATTTT. Translating it yields CATSKQPQHF.

This chain connects TRBV4-2 to TRBJ2-1; 7 bases line up with TRBD1. V shed 4 bases, J shed 5 bases, and the junction held 2 bases outside the gene matches. From germline, CDR1 is LGHNA and CDR2 YNFKEQ. There are 13 residues in the CDR3. The DNA for the CDR3 is TGTGCCAGCAGCCGGGACAGTAACAATGAGCAGTTCTTC. It specifies CASSRDSNNEQFF.

This chain joins TRBV5-1 and TRBJ1-1, with 7 positions matching TRBD1. V lost 5 bases, J lost 4 bases, and 8 bases stayed unmatched. The CDR3 sequence is 14 residues long. Germline V gene data show CDR1 as SGHRS and CDR2 as YFSETQ. This CDR3 is CASSYLTGITEAFF. CDR3 nucleotides: TGCGCCAGCAGTTATTTGACAGGGATCACTGAAGCTTTCTTT. The full variable domain, rest sourced from reference TRBV5-1 and TRBJ1-1, is KAGVTQTPRYLIKTRGQQVTLSCSPISGHRSVSWYQQTPGQGLQFLFEYFSETQRNKGNFPGRFSGRQFSNSRSEMNVSTLELGDSALYLCASSYLTGITEAFFGQGTRLTVV.